The 9 T cell receptor beta chains below come from one sample, sequenced in a study of beta chain features in type 1 diabetes. Every bit of the isolated RNA underwent reverse transcription, so sequencing read expressed TCRB transcripts. Assay: immunoSEQ multiplex PCR; the TCRdb copy retains only in-frame clones and omits some. The table shows roughly 300,000 clones, with 8% occurring only once. Sequenced sample: central memory CD4+ T cells from blood. Source of these receptors: a young woman in good health.

The rearrangement uses TRBV4-2 and TRBJ1-2, with D possibly being TRBD1 (5 bases). The V end was cut by 0 bases, the J end by 4 bases, with 12 bases between. CDR3 length: 15 residues. Germline loops: CDR1 LGHNA, CDR2 YNFKEQ. The CDR3 sequence is CASSQEKGQAYGYTF. The CDR3 bases are TGTGCCAGCAGCCAAGAAAAGGGGCAGGCCTATGGCTACACCTTC.

This clone has more than one count but fewer than ten. The chain uses TRBV13 and TRBJ1-1; D perhaps matches TRBD1 (6 bases). There are 15 residues in the CDR3. Trimming stripped 6 bases from V and 0 bases from J, with 14 bases between. Per the germline V gene, CDR1 is PRHDT and CDR2 is FYEKMQ (reference sequence). The CDR3 coding sequence is TGTGCCAGCAGTTCTCGACAGGAACTGAACACTGAAGCTTTCTTT. As protein: CASSSRQELNTEAFF.

The chain is built from TRBV15 and TRBJ1-5, with D unclear. Trimming removed 4 bases from V and 9 bases from J, with 10 bases in between. This CDR3 has 12 residues. Germline V CDR1 and CDR2: LNHNV, YYDKDF (reference sequence). The CDR3 region is CATSKFVGPQHF. The CDR3 DNA reads TGTGCCACCAGCAAGTTCGTAGGGCCCCAGCATTTT.

This clone turned up a few times. The gene calls are TRBV7-3 and TRBJ1-1; D is uncertain. The CDR3 is 15 residues long. Germline CDR1 reads SGHTA; CDR2 reads FQGTGA. The V end lost 5 bases, the J end lost 1 base, and 14 bases lay between the germline ends. This CDR3 reads CASSPDGHPNTEAFF. CDR3 nucleotides: TGTGCCAGCAGCCCTGATGGTCATCCGAACACTGAAGCTTTCTTT. The complete variable domain, with remaining parts taken from reference TRBV7-3 and TRBJ1-1, reads GAGVSQTPSNKVTEKGKYVELRCDPISGHTALYWYRQSLGQGPEFLIYFQGTGAADDSGLPNDRFFAVRPEGSVSTLKIQRTERGDSAVYLCASSPDGHPNTEAFFGQGTRLTVV.

This sequence joins TRBV9 and TRBJ2-5; TRBD1 matches at 7 bases. Germline CDR1 reads SGDLS; CDR2 reads YYNGEE. The CDR3 sequence is 15 residues long. V lost 4 bases, J lost 2 bases, and 8 bases stayed unmatched. CDR3 loop: CASSPWTGPQETQYF. The CDR3 DNA follows: TGTGCCAGCAGCCCATGGACAGGCCCTCAAGAGACCCAGTACTTC.

This clone was detected a few times. V gene TRBV21-1 combines with J gene TRBJ2-2; the D call of TRBD2 is as the table states it, not checked on the DNA. TRBV21-1 is marked as a pseudogene. The CDR3 sequence is 18 residues long. The CDR3 DNA sequence: TGTGCCAGCAGCAATAATAGGCGGGAGGGTTTGAGCACCGGGGAGCTGTTTTTT. Amino acids: CASSNNRREGLSTGELFF.

Only a few counts were recorded for this clone. A much larger clone lies one base from this, so it may be a read error. Within the sample, other DNA sequences also encode this same CDR3. This chain links TRBV5-6 with TRBJ2-3; no reliable D call. Trimming pared 1 base from V and 1 base from J, leaving 4 bases between. This CDR3 has 13 residues. The germline CDR1 and CDR2 sequences are SGHDT and YYEEEE. In nucleotides, the CDR3 is TGTGCCAGCAGCTTGCAAGGCACAGATACGCAGTATTTT. The encoded protein is CASSLQGTDTQYF. The full variable domain, with the rest looked up from reference TRBV5-6 and TRBJ2-3, is DAGVTQSPTHLIKTRGQQVTLRCSPKSGHDTVSWYQQALGQGPQFIFQYYEEEERQRGNFPDRFSGHQFPNYSSELNVNALLLGDSALYLCASSLQGTDTQYFGPGTRLTVL.

J is TRBJ2-1 and V is TRBV6-1; D may be TRBD1 or TRBD2 (5 bases each). The CDR3 covers 16 residues. From germline, CDR1 is MNHNS and CDR2 SASEGT. The ends were cut back, 4 bases at V and 7 bases at J, with 20 bases in the middle. For the CDR3, the DNA is TGTGCCAGCAGTGGGGGACCGCATTTTAAAGGGAATGAGCAGTTCTTC. This sequence encodes CASSGGPHFKGNEQFF.

This clone was detected only a few times. J is TRBJ2-4 and V is TRBV21-1; the D call of TRBD2 is as the table states it, not checked on the DNA. TRBV21-1 is an annotated pseudogene. CDR3 length: 23 residues. The CDR3 spells CASSKVPPGEFGDSLLAKNIQYF. The DNA for the CDR3 is TGTGCCAGCAGCAAAGTACCCCCGGGGGAATTTGGCGACTCGCTCCTAGCCAAAAACATTCAGTACTTC.